The next 5 T cell receptor beta chains were all read from a single sample in a study of monozygotic twins with inflammatory bowel disease. TCRdb re-called the 5' RACE reads and shows each CDR3 protein once, DNA omitted. The sample includes nearly 450,000 distinct CDR3 sequences. Sequencing was done on a sample of blood. Receptors originate from a human donor with ulcerative colitis or Crohn's disease, or a healthy co-twin of an affected twin (not recorded which).

V usage is TRBV6-1 and J usage is TRBJ1-1; checking the TCRdb D call of TRBD1 is not possible without DNA. From germline, CDR1 is MNHNS and CDR2 SASEGT. This CDR3 is 15 amino acids long. The CDR3 sequence: CASSQKGHPNTEAFF.

The genes are TRBV20-1 and TRBJ1-5. The CDR3 consists of 15 residues. CDR1 is DFQATT and CDR2 is SNEGSKA in the germline V gene (reference sequence). CDR3 region: CSARDSGTSNQPQHF.

The chain recombines TRBV7-2 with TRBJ2-2; TCRdb's D call of TRBD2 is untestable without DNA. This CDR3 spans 16 amino acids. Germline CDR1 reads SGHTA; CDR2 reads FQGNSA. This chain's CDR3 is CASSLVASGYTGELFF. Full variable domain (remainder filled in from reference TRBV7-2 and TRBJ2-2): GAGVSQSPSNKVTEKGKDVELRCDPISGHTALYWYRQSLGQGLEFLIYFQGNSAPDKSGLPSDRFSAERTGGSVSTLTIQRTQQEDSAVYLCASSLVASGYTGELFFGEGSRLTVL.

The rearrangement links TRBV6-2 or TRBV6-3 to TRBJ2-1; TCRdb calls TRBD1, which cannot be checked without DNA. Per the germline V gene, CDR1 is MNHEY and CDR2 is SVGEGT. This CDR3 region has 11 residues. The CDR3 sequence is CASSYLDRGFF.

The CDR3 is CASSPNQGNEKLFF. The genes are TRBV18 and TRBJ1-4; TCRdb's D call, TRBD1, is unchecked because there is no DNA. The germline V gene encodes CDR1 KGHSH and CDR2 LQKENI. CDR3 size: 14 residues.